This T cell receptor beta chain emerged from a study of T cell repertoires in cytomegalovirus infection. Findings and caveats of the study: The ex vivo response was dominated by HLA-C-restricted CMV-specific TCR beta clonotypes.

Each CDR3 protein is one row after TCRdb ran MiXCR on the reads. The sample has around 630,000 distinct CDR3 sequences; approximately 24% are singletons. This CDR3 spans 13 amino acids. V was pared by 3 bases and J by 4 bases, with 3 bases of the junction left unmatched. This clonotype was seen ten or more times. The antigen remains unidentified. This sequence was found in a human donor in good health (CMV status not recorded). Some clones in this sample may be carry-over from other donors' samples. Sequenced sample: CD8+ T cells from PBMCs. The chain joins TRBV12-3 or TRBV12-4 to TRBJ2-7, with 7 bases lining up with TRBD1. In nucleotides, the CDR3 is TGTGCCAGCAGTTTGGGACAGAGATACGAGCAGTACGTC. Protein product: CASSLGQRYEQYV.